A single sample gave rise to the 16 T cell receptor beta chains below, sequenced in a study of PD-1 blockade in classical Hodgkin lymphoma. The repertoire was sequenced with immunoSEQ multiplex PCR; TCRdb's copy has only in-frame clones and lacks some. The sample holds 20,000 to 30,000 clones, around 90% seen once. Noted time point: newly diagnosed, previously untreated cHL patient sample. Purification of CD4+ T cells from thawed PBMCs was performed via magnetic negative selection. The specimen sequenced was CD4+ T cells from blood. The source of these receptors is a human donor with classical Hodgkin lymphoma.

The CDR3 protein is CASSLGERGVTDTQYF. CDR3 nucleotides: TGCGCCAGCAGCTTGGGTGAGCGGGGGGTCACAGATACGCAGTATTTT. The rearrangement uses TRBV5-1 and TRBJ2-3; 9 nucleotides match TRBD2. The V and J ends lost 0 bases and 2 bases, in that order; junction bases with no gene match: 4. There are 16 residues in the CDR3. The germline CDR1 and CDR2 sequences are SGHRS and YFSETQ.

This clone showed up just once. The chain recombines TRBV5-1 with TRBJ2-6; D not certain. The CDR3 length is 14 residues. Germline CDR1 SGHRS, CDR2 YFSETQ. The V gene lost 5 bases and the J gene lost 2 bases, with 8 bases spanning the gap. CDR3 bases: TGCGCCAGCAGGGTGGGCGCTGGGGCCAACGTCCTGACTTTC. This codes for CASRVGAGANVLTF.

The chain carries TRBV21-1 and TRBJ2-7; the D segment call TRBD2 is taken from the table without a DNA check. TRBV21-1 has pseudogene status. The length of the CDR3 is 14 residues. The CDR3 region is CASSEIYDSYEQYF. The CDR3, as DNA: TGTGCCAGCAGCGAGATATACGATTCCTACGAGCAGTACTTC.

The rearrangement uses TRBV5-1 and TRBJ1-1; 10 nucleotides agree with TRBD1. The germline CDR1 and CDR2 sequences are SGHRS and YFSETQ. The CDR3 has 20 residues. Losses at the gene ends were 6 bases for V and 4 bases for J; bases not matched to a gene: 24. The CDR3 region is CASNQPGQGLSTGRTTEAFF. In DNA form, the CDR3 reads TGCGCCAGCAACCAACCGGGACAGGGGTTATCAACGGGTCGTACCACTGAAGCTTTCTTT.

The chain combines TRBV27 with TRBJ2-1; D is unclear. The V and J ends lost 3 bases and 7 bases respectively, with 7 bases between them. CDR1 and CDR2 (germline): MNHEY, SMNVEV (reference sequence). This CDR3 comprises 12 residues. CDR3: CASSFGPNEQFF. The CDR3 region has the DNA TGTGCCAGCAGTTTTGGTCCAAATGAGCAGTTCTTC.

This clone has a handful of counts. The V gene is TRBV27, the J gene TRBJ2-7; TRBD1 matches at 7 bases. Germline V gene sequence: CDR1 MNHEY, CDR2 SMNVEV (reference sequence). The length of the CDR3 is 13 residues. V gave up 5 bases and J gave up 3 bases; unmatched junction bases: 4. CDR3 amino acids: CASSRGQNYEQYF. The CDR3 DNA is TGTGCCAGCAGTAGGGGACAGAACTACGAGCAGTACTTC.

V gene TRBV5-4 combines with J gene TRBJ2-2; D is perhaps TRBD1 (5 bases). This CDR3 region has 16 residues. Germline CDR1 SGHNT, CDR2 YYREEE (reference sequence). V lost 4 bases to trimming and J lost 0 bases, with 13 bases between them. The CDR3 loop is CASSRTGPTNTGELFF. The CDR3 DNA sequence: TGTGCCAGCAGCCGAACAGGCCCGACGAACACCGGGGAGCTGTTTTTT.

This rearrangement joins TRBV5-1 to TRBJ1-1; 7 bases are a match to TRBD1. This CDR3 is 17 amino acids long. Trimming took 6 bases from V and 0 from J; bases not matched to a gene: 14. The V gene's germline CDR1 is SGHRS and CDR2 YFSETQ. CDR3 bases: TGCGCCAGCACCCTAGAGGGGGCAGGGGTTGTGAACACTGAAGCTTTCTTT. It yields the protein CASTLEGAGVVNTEAFF.

The chain employs TRBV7-6 and TRBJ1-3, with TRBD1 as a possible D gene (5 bases). V gave up 5 bases and J gave up 4 bases, with 24 bases separating them. CDR3 length equals 18 residues. Looked up from germline, CDR1 is SGHVS and CDR2 is FNYEAQ. The CDR3 nucleotides are TGTGCCAGCAGCCCAAAGACAGATTTTGACACTCGGGGAAACACCATATATTTT. Its translation: CASSPKTDFDTRGNTIYF.

The rearrangement uses TRBV5-1 and TRBJ2-6, with 9 bases fitting TRBD1. This CDR3 has 16 amino acids. CDR1 and CDR2 from the germline V gene are SGHRS and YFSETQ. Trimming at V came to 6 bases and at J to 2 bases, leaving 6 bases not matched to a gene. The CDR3 region is CASTSGTGTGANVLTF. The CDR3 DNA is TGCGCCAGCACCTCCGGGACAGGGACTGGGGCCAACGTCCTGACTTTC.

The CDR3 coding sequence is TGTGCCAGCAGCTTTGGGGCTAGCACAGATACGCAGTATTTT. This gives the protein CASSFGASTDTQYF. The J gene is TRBJ2-3, the V gene TRBV11-2; D is perhaps TRBD1 (5 bases). The V gene's germline CDR1 is SGHAT and CDR2 FQNNGV. V was cut by 3 bases and J by 0 bases, with 7 bases left in between. CDR3 length: 14 amino acids.

V gene TRBV5-1 combines with J gene TRBJ2-7; 10 positions match TRBD1. Germline CDR1 reads SGHRS; CDR2 reads YFSETQ. The V and J ends lost 2 bases and 8 bases, in that order; junction bases with no gene match: 7. The CDR3 covers 14 residues. The CDR3 region has the DNA TGCGCCAGCAGCTTCAGGGACAGGGGTATCCAGCAGTACTTC. It yields the protein CASSFRDRGIQQYF.

The J gene is TRBJ2-7, the V gene TRBV7-2; either TRBD1 or TRBD2 may fit D (5 bases each). The length of the CDR3 is 13 residues. V dropped 0 bases and J dropped 4 bases, with 7 bases sitting between them. Germline-derived CDR1 and CDR2 are SGHTA and FQGNSA. The CDR3 bases are TGTGCCAGCAGCTTAGCCGGGGCATACGAGCAGTACTTC. This translates into CASSLAGAYEQYF. Combining the CDR3 with reference TRBV7-2 and TRBJ2-7 gives the whole variable domain GAGVSQSPSNKVTEKGKDVELRCDPISGHTALYWYRQSLGQGLEFLIYFQGNSAPDKSGLPSDRFSAERTGGSVSTLTIQRTQQEDSAVYLCASSLAGAYEQYFGPGTRLTVT.

In this sample, this clone turned up a few times. The V and J genes are TRBV19 and TRBJ1-1; D is possibly TRBD1 (6 bases). The CDR3 contains 14 residues. Germline V gene data show CDR1 as LNHDA and CDR2 as SQIVND (reference sequence). Deletions cut 4 bases from V and 5 bases from J, with 14 bases between. The DNA of the CDR3 is TGTGCCAGTAGTAACATACAGGGATCGACTGAAGCTTTCTTT. It specifies CASSNIQGSTEAFF. Together with reference TRBV19 and TRBJ1-1, the CDR3 gives the full variable domain: DGGITQSPKYLFRKEGQNVTLSCEQNLNHDAMYWYRQDPGQGLRLIYYSQIVNDFQKGDIAEGYSVSREKKESFPLTVTSAQKNPTAFYLCASSNIQGSTEAFFGQGTRLTVV.

This chain links TRBV4-3 with TRBJ1-1; D not certain. This CDR3 comprises 16 residues. Trimming took off 0 bases at V and 4 bases at J, with 15 bases between the two ends. Germline V gene sequence: CDR1 LGHNA, CDR2 YSLEER. The CDR3 sequence: CASSQEPGSRGTEAFF. The CDR3 DNA sequence: TGCGCCAGCAGCCAAGAACCCGGGAGTCGGGGCACTGAAGCTTTCTTT.

This clone appeared once. The J gene is TRBJ1-2, the V gene TRBV29-1, with no clear D. The germline gives CDR1 SQVTM, CDR2 ANQGSEA. V dropped 4 bases and J dropped 2 bases, with 11 bases sitting between them. This CDR3 region has 13 residues. The CDR3 loop reads CSVAPTGNYGYTF. Here the CDR3 DNA reads TGCAGCGTTGCCCCGACGGGGAACTATGGCTACACCTTC.